This TCR beta chain was recovered during a study of cytomegalovirus exposure and HLA in healthy donors (dated by TCRdb to the late 2010s). Background for the entire study: A later analysis indicated that the 110 or so validation repertoires were generated on the platform also employed for the 700 or so repertoires of the first cohort. The study aimed to test whether cataloging public T cell receptors could reveal signatures of past pathogen exposure. Besides the first cohort of about 730 subjects, a separate validation cohort made up of over a hundred different subjects was used. The study combined high-throughput TCR immunosequencing, statistical association of individual TCRs with disease status, and machine learning to predict cytomegalovirus infection status. Results the study describes overall, beyond this receptor: The study gave a list of 150 to 200 TCR beta chains associated with cytomegalovirus. The classifier was reported to diagnose cytomegalovirus status with high specificity and sensitivity in both the original cohort and the validation cohort. Most TCR sequences were observed very rarely across donors, whereas some public TCRs were present in many individuals. Subsequent analysis determined that TCRs grouped into clusters in the first cohort also showed a tendency toward co-occurrence across the 90 to 150 validation repertoires, and approximately 94% of cluster scores exceeded 0. A later analysis lacked HLA typing for the validation cohort, so it scored co-occurrence in that cohort across all 120 repertoires. According to the authors, the approach could potentially be generalized to other disease states and immunological phenotypes. A few of the identified cytomegalovirus-associated TCR beta chains were confirmed in vitro to be specific for cytomegalovirus antigens.

The CDR3 contains 14 residues, cysteine and phenylalanine counted. Left in the record is the CDR3 DNA by itself, 42 bases read in frame from the first base. Taken from the germline V gene, the CDR1 and CDR2 loops are KGHSH and LQKENI. Trimming removed 0 bases from V and 3 bases from J; the gene matches leave 2 bases unexplained. Library preparation was by the immunoSEQ multiplex PCR assay. Concerning the study's data processing: A statistical classification framework was developed to diagnose cytomegalovirus status using the catalog of TCR beta chain sequences. As stored in TCRdb, this immuneACCESS dataset retains in-frame rearrangements with V and J assigned. A fraction of the clones does not appear; measured against another copy, unresolved V genes explain less than half of the discrepancy, and the remainder lacks a known reason. The DNA gave D and trimming, while V, J and clone size come from that table. Across this sample there are about 60,000 clones, with 90% to 96% seen only once. The top ten clones comprise 0.9% to 1% of the sample.

The donors were included in the validation cohort of 100 to 150 subjects, a group kept apart from the roughly 670-subject first cohort. On this clone: The clone's antigen remains unknown. Base quality data are lacking; no much larger clone is found one base away.

The sequence came from a man younger than 35 in good health and CMV-seronegative. Here the chain combines TRBV18 and TRBJ2-7, with TRBD1 identical over 7 junction bases. The sequencing sample was made of PBMCs. The nucleotides read TGTGCCAGCTCACCACCTTACAGGGGCTACGAGCAGTACTTC. It codes for CASSPPYRGYEQYF.